The 30 T cell receptor beta chains presented below share a single source sample, sequenced in a study of Graves' ophthalmopathy and Graves' hyperthyroidism. Amplified TCR beta CDR3 regions were obtained using RNA transcripts as template. An opening RT-PCR round employed HTBI primers and preceded a second-round multiplex PCR. One entry per CDR3 protein, called by TCRdb with MiXCR from the multiplex PCR reads. The table has approximately 540,000 distinct CDR3 sequences, under 40% seen once. The material sequenced was peripheral blood or thyroid tissue (not recorded which). These receptors were obtained from an adult man with Graves' hyperthyroidism.

About this clonotype: Being one base from a much bigger clone, this may be a read error. This rearrangement joins TRBV7-9 to TRBJ1-2; D remains ambiguous. The CDR3 has 16 residues. V was shortened by 4 bases and J by 4 bases, with 19 bases between the two germline ends. CDR1 and CDR2 from the germline V gene are SEHNR and FQNEAQ (reference sequence). The DNA of the CDR3 is TGTGCCAGCAGCTCCCATCGTCGGGCGGAGTCCTATGGCTACACCTTC. Protein: CASSSHRRAESYGYTF.

This clonotype was seen ten or more times. The genes are TRBV12-3 or TRBV12-4 and TRBJ1-2, with 7 bases fitting TRBD1. The CDR3 has 15 residues. The V gene end was trimmed by 6 bases and the J gene end by 2 bases; junction bases not matched to a gene: 9. The chain's CDR3 is CASSHYGTANYGYTF. The DNA of the CDR3 is TGTGCCAGCAGCCACTACGGGACAGCGAACTATGGCTACACCTTC.

This clonotype was seen repeatedly, ten times or more. The chain uses TRBV15 and TRBJ2-7; D gene uncertain. The germline V and J ends were trimmed by 0 bases and 2 bases, with 17 bases remaining between them. This CDR3 has 17 residues. The germline gives CDR1 LNHNV, CDR2 YYDKDF (reference sequence). The CDR3 sequence is CATSRDRSGFSTYEQYF. Here the CDR3 DNA reads TGTGCCACCAGCAGAGATCGGTCGGGCTTCTCCACCTACGAGCAGTACTTC.

The chain is built from TRBV7-9 and TRBJ1-2; D may be TRBD1 (6 bases). Germline V lookup: CDR1 SEHNR, CDR2 FQNEAQ (reference sequence). The CDR3 has 15 residues. V dropped 5 bases and J dropped 7 bases, with 20 bases sitting between them. CDR3 residues: CASSQEGGPASGYTF. CDR3 coding DNA: TGTGCCAGCAGCCAAGAGGGGGGGCCCGCTTCTGGCTACACCTTC.

The genes are TRBV12-3 or TRBV12-4 and TRBJ2-7; 8 positions agree with TRBD2. The CDR3 loop spans 15 amino acids. Losses at the gene ends were 3 bases for V and 4 bases for J; bases not matched to a gene: 8. The CDR3 nucleotides read TGTGCCAGCAGTTTGTGGGGCGGGAGGACTTACGAGCAGTACTTC. Translation: CASSLWGGRTYEQYF.

The chain employs TRBV7-9 and TRBJ2-7, with 11 positions matching TRBD1. The end of the DNA is better explained by TRBJ2-1, so the J call may be wrong. The CDR3 loop spans 15 amino acids. Germline values: CDR1 SEHNR, CDR2 FQNEAQ (reference sequence). The CDR3 is CASSFRDRGFYEQFF. The CDR3 bases are TGTGCCAGCAGCTTTCGGGACAGGGGGTTCTATGAGCAGTTCTTC.

The V gene is TRBV7-9, the J gene TRBJ2-7; D perhaps matches TRBD2 (5 bases). V lost 6 bases, J lost 1 base, and 25 bases lay in between. CDR1 and CDR2 from the germline V gene are SEHNR and FQNEAQ (reference sequence). The CDR3 extends over 18 amino acids. The CDR3 loop is CASSHPLGRTRRSYEQYF. The DNA for the CDR3 is TGTGCCAGCAGTCACCCCTTAGGTAGAACCCGGAGGTCCTACGAGCAGTACTTC.

The chain uses TRBV5-4 and TRBJ1-4; D possibly corresponds to TRBD1 (5 bases). The V and J ends lost 4 bases and 8 bases respectively, with 15 bases between them. The CDR3 runs 14 residues. Germline V gene sequence: CDR1 SGHNT, CDR2 YYREEE (reference sequence). The CDR3 sequence is CASSHQGDDEKLFF. The CDR3 DNA reads TGTGCCAGCAGCCATCAGGGTGACGACGAAAAACTGTTTTTT. The full variable domain, with the rest looked up from reference TRBV5-4 and TRBJ1-4, is ETGVTQSPTHLIKTRGQQVTLRCSSQSGHNTVSWYQQALGQGPQFIFQYYREEENGRGNFPPRFSGLQFPNYSSELNVNALELDDSALYLCASSHQGDDEKLFFGSGTQLSVL.

The chain couples TRBV7-9 to TRBJ2-5; 15 nucleotides agree with TRBD2. CDR3 length: 14 residues. Germline lookup yields CDR1 SEHNR and CDR2 FQNEAQ (reference sequence). V shed 6 bases, J shed 13 bases, and the junction held 9 bases outside the gene matches. CDR3: CASSSRTSGRARYF. CDR3 sequence (DNA): TGTGCCAGCAGTTCAAGGACTAGCGGGAGGGCCAGGTACTTC.

This chain joins TRBV7-9 and TRBJ2-7; 8 nucleotides line up with TRBD1. The CDR3 totals 17 residues. The junction had 13 bases not matched to a gene; V was cut back by 4 bases and J by 2 bases. The germline gives CDR1 SEHNR, CDR2 FQNEAQ (reference sequence). The CDR3 protein is CASSSHRTGPAAYEQYF. DNA for the CDR3: TGTGCCAGCAGCTCTCATCGGACAGGGCCAGCAGCCTACGAGCAGTACTTC.

This clonotype was detected only a few times. This chain uses TRBV7-6 with TRBJ2-2; 7 positions agree with TRBD2. The CDR3 runs 13 residues. Germline assignment: CDR1 SGHVS and CDR2 FNYEAQ. The J segment lost 7 bases and the V segment lost 3 bases, leaving 2 bases of the junction unmatched. CDR3 sequence reads: CASSFREDGELFF. DNA for the CDR3: TGTGCCAGCAGCTTTCGGGAGGACGGGGAGCTGTTTTTT.

The chain is built from TRBV6-1 and TRBJ1-5, with 9 nucleotides matching TRBD1. Germline V lookup: CDR1 MNHNS, CDR2 SASEGT. Germline trimming cut 7 bases from V and 6 bases from J; bases unmatched to any gene: 7. This CDR3 is 14 amino acids long. This CDR3 reads CASTYTGGSQPQHF. CDR3 DNA sequence: TGTGCCAGCACCTATACAGGGGGCAGTCAGCCCCAGCATTTT.

This clonotype was counted at least ten times. The V call is TRBV15, the J call TRBJ1-4, with TRBD1 as a possible D gene (5 bases). V was cut by 3 bases and J by 12 bases, with 11 bases left in between. This CDR3 comprises 12 residues. Germline values: CDR1 LNHNV, CDR2 YYDKDF (reference sequence). This CDR3 reads CATSSYQGELFF. For the CDR3, the DNA is TGTGCCACCAGCAGCTATCAGGGAGAACTGTTTTTT.

The table lists this clonotype with many counts. The chain has TRBV29-1 and TRBJ1-1, with a possible D match to TRBD1 (6 bases). The CDR3 has 14 amino acids. V was clipped by 8 bases and J by 6 bases, with 22 bases between them. Germline CDR1 reads SQVTM; CDR2 reads ANQGSEA. The CDR3 region is CSFSGQPGSPEAFF. The CDR3 bases are TGCAGCTTTTCCGGACAGCCGGGTTCCCCTGAAGCTTTCTTT. The full variable domain, with the rest looked up from reference TRBV29-1 and TRBJ1-1, is SAVISQKPSRDICQRGTSLTIQCQVDSQVTMMFWYRQQPGQSLTLIATANQGSEATYESGFVIDKFPISRPNLTFSTLTVSNMSPEDSSIYLCSFSGQPGSPEAFFGQGTRLTVV.

In its sample, this clonotype was seen a few times. The chain joins TRBV30 to TRBJ2-7, with 7 nucleotides matching TRBD2. The germline V gene encodes CDR1 GTSNPN and CDR2 SVGIG (reference sequence). This CDR3 comprises 10 residues. The junction had 10 bases not matched to a gene; V was cut back by 7 bases and J by 13 bases. The CDR3 DNA sequence: TGTGCCTCCTCAAAACCGGGACTATACTTC. Translated: CASSKPGLYF.

This clonotype has at least ten counts. The CDR3, as DNA: TGTGCCAGCAATGAAGGGTTGGGCTATAGCAATCAGCCCCAGCATTTT. Translating gives CASNEGLGYSNQPQHF. This chain links TRBV9 with TRBJ1-5; D uncertain. Trimming removed 6 bases from V and 0 bases from J, with 16 bases in between. CDR1 SGDLS and CDR2 YYNGEE come from the germline V gene. This CDR3 is 16 amino acids long.

This clonotype was observed a few times. In DNA, the CDR3 is TGCAGCGTTGAAGCTAGCGGGGCGGGAGATACGCAGTATTTT. Translation gives CSVEASGAGDTQYF. V and J are TRBV29-1 and TRBJ2-3; 9 bases agree with TRBD2. The germline gives CDR1 SQVTM, CDR2 ANQGSEA. The CDR3 is 14 amino acids. The ends lost 1 base at V and 5 bases at J; junction bases unmatched: 4.

This clonotype has more than one count but fewer than ten. This sequence joins TRBV30 and TRBJ2-7, with a possible D match to TRBD1 (5 bases). CDR3 length: 12 residues. V dropped 4 bases and J dropped 7 bases, with 14 bases sitting between them. Germline CDR1 GTSNPN, CDR2 SVGIG (reference sequence). CDR3 residues: CAWNVGAGEQYF. CDR3 DNA sequence: TGTGCCTGGAATGTAGGGGCAGGTGAGCAGTACTTC. Variable domain in full (rest from reference TRBV30 and TRBJ2-7): SQTIHQWPATLVQPVGSPLSLECTVEGTSNPNLYWYRQAAGRGLQLLFYSVGIGQISSEVPQNLSASRPQDRQFILSSKKLLLSDSGFYLCAWNVGAGEQYFGPGTRLTVT.

The chain couples TRBV7-9 to TRBJ2-7, with TRBD2 matching over 8 bases. Germline V CDR1 and CDR2: SEHNR, FQNEAQ (reference sequence). V lost 4 bases to trimming and J lost 2 bases; unmatched junction nucleotides: 13. CDR3 size: 17 residues. CDR3 protein: CASSSLPAGVSAYEQYF. DNA for the CDR3: TGTGCCAGCAGCTCCCTCCCAGCGGGAGTTTCCGCCTACGAGCAGTACTTC.

This clonotype was counted a few times. This chain uses TRBV12-3 or TRBV12-4 with TRBJ2-6, with D uncertain. The germline V and J ends were trimmed by 3 bases and 4 bases, with 10 bases remaining between them. This CDR3 contains 15 residues. The CDR3 nucleotides are TGTGCCAGCAGTTTTAGGGTTTCAGGGGCCAACGTCCTGACTTTC. It is translated as CASSFRVSGANVLTF.

V and J are TRBV10-3 and TRBJ1-4; 7 bases are a match to TRBD1. CDR3 size: 19 residues. Trimming cost V 10 bases and J 4 bases; bases outside gene matches: 24. CDR1 and CDR2 from the germline V gene are ENHRY and SYGVKD. CDR3 DNA sequence: TGTGCCAGCAGCGGGGGAGGACAGGACGTATATGTTCATAATGAAAAACTGTTTTTT. It is translated as CASSGGGQDVYVHNEKLFF.

This clonotype was counted many times. The chain employs TRBV5-1 and TRBJ2-7; 7 nucleotides line up with TRBD2. Germline lookup yields CDR1 SGHRS and CDR2 YFSETQ. CDR3 length: 15 amino acids. J gave up 6 bases and V 0 bases, and 9 bases lay outside the gene matches. The DNA of the CDR3 is TGCGCCAGCAGCTTGGATGGACGGGGGGAAGGCGAGCAGTACTTC. Translation: CASSLDGRGEGEQYF.

Ten or more counts support this clonotype. This chain joins TRBV7-3 and TRBJ1-2, with D possibly matching TRBD1 (5 bases). The germline CDR1 and CDR2 sequences are SGHTA and FQGTGA. CDR3 length equals 16 residues. Trimming took 2 bases from V and 8 from J, leaving 21 bases between them. CDR3 sequence reads: CASSLQPGLLSPGYTF. The DNA of the CDR3 is TGTGCCAGCAGCTTACAACCGGGACTCCTATCACCCGGCTACACCTTC. Combining the CDR3 with reference TRBV7-3 and TRBJ1-2 gives the whole variable domain GAGVSQTPSNKVTEKGKYVELRCDPISGHTALYWYRQSLGQGPEFLIYFQGTGAADDSGLPNDRFFAVRPEGSVSTLKIQRTERGDSAVYLCASSLQPGLLSPGYTFGSGTRLTVV.

The chain's CDR3 is CASGTGVTGELFF. The CDR3 nucleotides are TGTGCCAGCGGTACAGGGGTCACCGGGGAGCTGTTTTTT. The genes are TRBV6-5 and TRBJ2-2; 7 bases are a match to TRBD1. The V gene's germline CDR1 is MNHEY and CDR2 SVGAGI. The CDR3 loop spans 13 amino acids. With 8 bases clipped from V and 4 bases from J, the junction kept 4 bases outside the gene matches.

This clonotype showed up just a few times. The chain joins TRBV7-2 to TRBJ2-3; 14 positions match TRBD2. Per the germline V gene, CDR1 is SGHTA and CDR2 is FQGNSA. CDR3 length equals 17 residues. After removal of 3 bases from V and 4 bases from J, the junction contained 6 bases not matched to a gene. This chain's CDR3 is CASSFPRLAGGADTQYF. Written as DNA, the CDR3 is TGTGCCAGCAGCTTCCCCAGACTAGCGGGAGGGGCAGATACGCAGTATTTT.

With respect to this clonotype: The junction shows a germline mismatch at one end, possibly a read error. This rearrangement joins TRBV5-1 to TRBJ1-1, with D uncertain. Germline V gene sequence: CDR1 SGHRS, CDR2 YFSETQ. The CDR3 runs to 14 residues. CDR3 region: CASSVSGSNTEAFF. The CDR3 coding sequence is TGTGCCAGCAGCGTTTCCGGGAGTAACACTGAAGCTTTCTTT.

The chain uses TRBV29-1 and TRBJ2-5; the match to TRBD2 covers 7 bases. This CDR3 has 12 residues. CDR1 is SQVTM, CDR2 ANQGSEA, per germline. The CDR3 DNA follows: TGCAGTTTGTCCGGGGGGCAAGAGACCCAGTACTTC. Translated: CSLSGGQETQYF.

This clonotype was seen at least ten times. The chain couples TRBV15 to TRBJ1-5; no firm D call. The length of the CDR3 is 14 residues. V lost 0 bases and J lost 5, with 8 bases in between. Germline V gene data show CDR1 as LNHNV and CDR2 as YYDKDF (reference sequence). CDR3 protein: CATSRDRPDQPQHF. CDR3 bases: TGTGCCACCAGCAGAGATCGGCCGGATCAGCCCCAGCATTTT.

This clonotype was recorded many times. The chain has TRBV2 and TRBJ2-7; D is unclear. This CDR3 is built from 13 residues. Germline CDR1 SNHLY, CDR2 FYNNEI. The V end was cut by 6 bases, the J end by 2 bases, with 11 bases between. DNA for the CDR3: TGTGCCAGCAGCACGACACCAACCTACGAGCAGTACTTC. Translated: CASSTTPTYEQYF.

This clonotype was recorded a few times. The V call is TRBV12-3 or TRBV12-4, the J call TRBJ1-1; 11 bases fit TRBD1. V was pared by 5 bases and J by 4 bases, with 6 bases of the junction left unmatched. The CDR3 has 15 amino acids. This chain's CDR3 is CASSPGTGGSTEAFF. In nucleotides, the CDR3 is TGTGCCAGCAGTCCGGGGACAGGGGGGAGCACTGAAGCTTTCTTT.